The 30 T cell receptor beta chains presented below share a single source sample, sequenced in a study of T cells after yellow fever vaccination. TCRdb reanalysed the 5' RACE reads using MiXCR and keeps one entry per CDR3 protein. In the table there are approximately 240,000 distinct CDR3 sequences, about 3.7% of which are singletons. Material: PBMCs, obtained 15 days after the yellow fever booster vaccination. The receptors stem from a man aged 18 to 29 who received the YFV17D yellow fever vaccine.

This clonotype was counted many times. This chain uses TRBV9 with TRBJ2-1; 9 bases are shared with TRBD2. The CDR3 length is 16 residues. The germline V gene encodes CDR1 SGDLS and CDR2 YYNGEE. Germline trimming cut 2 bases from V and 4 bases from J; bases unmatched to any gene: 7. The CDR3 DNA reads TGTGCCAGCAGCGTCGGGTCGGCGGGGGGGTACAATGAGCAGTTCTTC. Translated, it gives CASSVGSAGGYNEQFF.

This clonotype came up many times. The rearrangement uses TRBV12-3 or TRBV12-4 and TRBJ1-2; D gene uncertain. With 0 bases removed from V and 6 bases from J, the gap between germline ends came to 11 bases. The CDR3 runs 14 residues. This chain's CDR3 is CASSLAHVPDGYTF. The CDR3 nucleotides read TGTGCCAGCAGTTTAGCGCATGTCCCGGATGGCTACACCTTC.

There are many counts of this clonotype. The genes are TRBV11-2 and TRBJ2-5, with a tentative D call TRBD1 (5 bases). The V end lost 0 bases, the J end lost 3 bases, and 14 bases lay between the germline ends. Germline CDR1 reads SGHAT; CDR2 reads FQNNGV. This CDR3 has 16 amino acids. CDR3 nucleotides: TGTGCCAGCAGCTTAGATAATAGGGCCAGGGAAGAGACCCAGTACTTC. This gives the protein CASSLDNRAREETQYF. The full variable domain, in which reference TRBV11-2 and TRBJ2-5 provide the parts outside the CDR3, is EAGVAQSPRYKIIEKRQSVAFWCNPISGHATLYWYQQILGQGPKLLIQFQNNGVVDDSQLPKDRFSAERLKGVDSTLKIQPAKLEDSAVYLCASSLDNRAREETQYFGPGTRLLVL.

There are many counts of this clonotype. V and J are TRBV2 and TRBJ2-2; D is perhaps TRBD1 (6 bases). With 10 bases removed from V and 3 bases from J, the gap between germline ends came to 21 bases. Germline V lookup: CDR1 SNHLY, CDR2 FYNNEI. The CDR3 is 16 residues long. CDR3 coding DNA: TGTGCCACCGATATGATAACAGGGCTGGACACCGGGGAGCTGTTTTTT. Translating gives CATDMITGLDTGELFF.

This clonotype appeared many times. The DNA is omitted, as the CDR3 cannot be located on it reliably, and the CDR3 follows TCRdb's listing. J is TRBJ2-6 and V is TRBV5-1; the tabulated D call, TRBD1, remains unverified against the DNA. Per germline, CDR1 SGHRS and CDR2 YFSETQ. Ends included, the CDR3 has 23 residues. CDR3 residues: CASSRGSLSGANVLTFGANVLTF.

This clonotype was seen many times. The chain couples TRBV20-1 to TRBJ2-1; D might be TRBD1 or TRBD2, each matching 7 bases. The CDR3 is 13 residues long. Germline V gene lookup returns CDR1 DFQATT and CDR2 SNEGSKA (reference sequence). CDR3 region: CSRGGQTLNEQFF. The CDR3 nucleotides read TGCAGCCGCGGGGGACAGACCTTAAATGAGCAGTTCTTC.

This clonotype was counted at least ten times. This chain links TRBV4-3 with TRBJ2-1, with 10 bases fitting TRBD2. The CDR3 consists of 20 residues. V was pared by 0 bases and J by 0 bases, with 11 bases of the junction left unmatched. Germline assignment: CDR1 LGHNA and CDR2 YSLEER. The CDR3 DNA sequence: TGCGCCAGCAGCCAAGATCCGCCTAGCGGGGGCCCGAGCTCCTACAATGAGCAGTTCTTC. Protein product: CASSQDPPSGGPSSYNEQFF.

This clonotype has a count of ten or more. This rearrangement joins TRBV10-1 to TRBJ2-1, with D unresolved. The CDR3 consists of 15 residues. V was cut by 0 bases and J by 3 bases, with 9 bases left in between. Germline-derived CDR1 and CDR2 are WNHNN and SYGVQD (reference sequence). Here the CDR3 reads CASSESTGLYNEQFF. CDR3 sequence (DNA): TGCGCCAGCAGTGAGTCGACGGGTCTCTACAATGAGCAGTTCTTC.

This clonotype was seen at least ten times. The chain joins TRBV5-1 to TRBJ1-6, with no clear D. This CDR3 has 15 amino acids. The ends were cut back, 5 bases at V and 5 bases at J, with 14 bases in the middle. In germline, CDR1 is SGHRS, CDR2 YFSETQ. As DNA, the CDR3 is TGCGCCAGCAGGTCTGACGGAGCCGATAATTCACCCCTCCACTTT. Translated: CASRSDGADNSPLHF.

This clonotype was seen at least ten times. This chain links TRBV2 with TRBJ2-7; D perhaps matches TRBD1 (5 bases). The CDR3 length is 13 residues. The V and J ends lost 2 bases and 4 bases respectively, with 9 bases between them. Germline CDR1 and CDR2: SNHLY and FYNNEI. The CDR3 DNA is TGTGCCAGCAGTGAACACAGGAGTTACGAGCAGTACTTC. As protein: CASSEHRSYEQYF.

This clonotype was counted ten times or more. CDR3 sequence reads: CASSPTPGGLNQPQHF. As DNA, the CDR3 is TGTGCCAGCAGTCCCACGCCAGGGGGCCTCAATCAGCCCCAGCATTTT. V gene TRBV2 combines with J gene TRBJ1-5, with 8 bases identical to TRBD1. The junction had 9 bases not matched to a gene; V was cut back by 5 bases and J by 3 bases. This CDR3 spans 16 amino acids. The germline V gene has CDR1 SNHLY and CDR2 FYNNEI. Combining the CDR3 with reference TRBV2 and TRBJ1-5 gives the whole variable domain EPEVTQTPSHQVTQMGQEVILRCVPISNHLYFYWYRQILGQKVEFLVSFYNNEISEKSEIFDDQFSVERPDGSNFTLKIRSTKLEDSAMYFCASSPTPGGLNQPQHFGDGTRLSIL.

Many counts were recorded for this clonotype. The rearrangement links TRBV7-2 to TRBJ1-6, with 7 nucleotides matching TRBD1. CDR3 length equals 13 residues. From germline, CDR1 is SGHTA and CDR2 FQGNSA. The V gene end was trimmed by 5 bases and the J gene end by 10 bases; junction bases not matched to a gene: 5. This CDR3 is CASSEVQGSPLHF. The CDR3 DNA follows: TGTGCCAGCAGCGAGGTACAGGGGTCACCCCTCCACTTT.

This clonotype appeared many times. The chain joins TRBV7-9 to TRBJ2-7; D is ambiguous. The CDR3 runs 12 residues. V dropped 8 bases and J dropped 1 base, with 9 bases sitting between them. Germline values: CDR1 SEHNR, CDR2 FQNEAQ (reference sequence). This CDR3 is CASATDSYEQYF. The CDR3 nucleotides read TGTGCCAGCGCCACAGATTCCTACGAGCAGTACTTC.

This clonotype was recorded at least ten times. The V and J genes are TRBV12-3 or TRBV12-4 and TRBJ2-2; D may be TRBD2 (6 bases). The germline V and J ends were trimmed by 7 bases and 5 bases, with 17 bases remaining between them. The CDR3 length is 15 residues. The CDR3, as DNA: TGTGCCAGCATCCTACGGGAGTATCTAACCGGGGAGCTGTTTTTT. Translating it yields CASILREYLTGELFF.

This clonotype has at least ten counts. V usage is TRBV4-3 and J usage is TRBJ2-1; D is ambiguous. Germline V gene data show CDR1 as LGHNA and CDR2 as YSLEER. V lost 5 bases, J lost 6 bases, and 11 bases lay in between. The CDR3 contains 13 residues. DNA for the CDR3: TGCGCCAGCAGCAGATATACGACCAATGAGCAGTTCTTC. Translation: CASSRYTTNEQFF.

This clonotype was recorded at least ten times. The chain recombines TRBV5-6 with TRBJ2-3; D may be TRBD2 (6 bases). The V gene lost 2 bases and the J gene lost 0 bases, with 13 bases spanning the gap. The CDR3 runs 16 residues. CDR1 and CDR2 from the germline V gene are SGHDT and YYEEEE. This CDR3 reads CASSFGAGTSTDTQYF. In DNA form, the CDR3 reads TGTGCCAGCAGCTTTGGGGCGGGGACTAGCACAGATACGCAGTATTTT. Supplemented by reference TRBV5-6 and TRBJ2-3, the full variable domain reads DAGVTQSPTHLIKTRGQQVTLRCSPKSGHDTVSWYQQALGQGPQFIFQYYEEEERQRGNFPDRFSGHQFPNYSSELNVNALLLGDSALYLCASSFGAGTSTDTQYFGPGTRLTVL.

This clonotype was picked up many times. The chain joins TRBV7-9 to TRBJ1-1; weak D call: TRBD1 (5 bases). V was trimmed by 5 bases and J by 1 base, leaving 8 bases between them. The CDR3 totals 13 residues. The germline CDR1 and CDR2 sequences are SEHNR and FQNEAQ (reference sequence). The CDR3 nucleotides are TGTGCCAGCAGCGCTCAGGGGAACACTGAAGCTTTCTTT. This gives the protein CASSAQGNTEAFF.

This clonotype was seen at least ten times. The chain has TRBV7-8 and TRBJ1-2; 9 nucleotides agree with TRBD1. From germline, CDR1 is SGHVS and CDR2 FQNEAQ. There are 15 residues in the CDR3. V was clipped by 2 bases and J by 4 bases; unmatched bases: 5. The CDR3 loop reads CASSLMGQGSYGYTF. CDR3 DNA: TGTGCCAGCAGCTTAATGGGACAGGGAAGCTATGGCTACACCTTC.

This clonotype was recorded many times. The rearrangement links TRBV9 to TRBJ2-5; tentatively, D is TRBD1 or TRBD2 (6 bases each). The CDR3 extends over 14 amino acids. Germline-derived CDR1 and CDR2 are SGDLS and YYNGEE. V shed 5 bases and J shed 2 bases, with 13 bases lying between them. CDR3 nucleotides: TGTGCCAGCAGTCCTAGGGGGGTGCAAGAGACCCAGTACTTC. Protein sequence: CASSPRGVQETQYF.

This clonotype has a handful of counts. The rearrangement links TRBV5-1 to TRBJ2-1; TRBD1 matches 8 bases. This CDR3 is built from 12 residues. CDR1 is SGHRS and CDR2 is YFSETQ in the germline V gene. After removal of 7 bases from V and 4 bases from J, the junction contained 1 base not matched to a gene. CDR3 sequence (DNA): TGCGCCAGCGGACAGGGTTACAATGAGCAGTTCTTC. This sequence encodes CASGQGYNEQFF.

In this sample, this clonotype turned up many times. In DNA form, the CDR3 reads TGTGCCAGCAGCTTAGCGGCAGGGGCCTCCACCTACGAGCAGTACTTC. The encoded protein is CASSLAAGASTYEQYF. The rearrangement links TRBV7-3 to TRBJ2-7, with D possibly being TRBD1 (6 bases). There are 16 residues in the CDR3. Germline CDR1 reads SGHTA; CDR2 reads FQGTGA. Deletions cut 2 bases from V and 2 bases from J, with 16 bases between. The full variable domain, in which reference TRBV7-3 and TRBJ2-7 provide the parts outside the CDR3, is GAGVSQTPSNKVTEKGKYVELRCDPISGHTALYWYRQSLGQGPEFLIYFQGTGAADDSGLPNDRFFAVRPEGSVSTLKIQRTERGDSAVYLCASSLAAGASTYEQYFGPGTRLTVT.

This clonotype was seen at least ten times. The chain recombines TRBV27 with TRBJ2-2; 10 bases are shared with TRBD2. This CDR3 has 18 amino acids. With 1 base clipped from V and 1 base from J, the junction kept 6 bases outside the gene matches. The germline gives CDR1 MNHEY, CDR2 SMNVEV (reference sequence). This CDR3 reads CASSLYPSGGRNTGELFF. DNA of the CDR3: TGTGCCAGCAGTTTATATCCTAGCGGGGGAAGGAACACCGGGGAGCTGTTTTTT.

This clonotype was detected many times. The chain carries TRBV11-3 and TRBJ2-7; D not certain. The CDR3 contains 13 residues. Germline V gene sequence: CDR1 SGHNT, CDR2 YENEEA. Trimming removed 4 bases from V and 3 bases from J, with 10 bases in between. The CDR3 coding sequence is TGTGCCAGCAGCTCAAACTCGGGCTACGAGCAGTACTTC. This codes for CASSSNSGYEQYF.

This clonotype was observed many times. The V gene is TRBV12-3 or TRBV12-4, the J gene TRBJ1-5, with unresolved D. V lost 6 bases to trimming and J lost 2 bases, with 8 bases between them. This CDR3 spans 13 amino acids. CDR3 nucleotides: TGTGCCAGCAGGGGTTGGGGCAATCAGCCCCAGCATTTT. As protein: CASRGWGNQPQHF.

There are many counts of this clonotype. The CDR3 loop reads CSARGDTGTSGGYNEQFF. For the CDR3, the DNA is TGCAGTGCTAGAGGTGACACCGGGACTAGCGGGGGGTACAATGAGCAGTTCTTC. The chain uses TRBV20-1 and TRBJ2-1, with 15 bases fitting TRBD2. The junction had 8 bases not matched to a gene; V was cut back by 1 base and J by 4 bases. CDR1 and CDR2 from the germline V gene are DFQATT and SNEGSKA (reference sequence). The CDR3 has 18 residues.

At least ten counts were recorded for this clonotype. The J gene is TRBJ1-1, the V gene TRBV5-1; D not certain. The V gene's germline CDR1 is SGHRS and CDR2 YFSETQ. The CDR3 is 14 residues long. V dropped 2 bases and J dropped 1 base, with 9 bases sitting between them. The CDR3 DNA reads TGCGCCAGCAGCTTCCATGGAGAGAACACTGAAGCTTTCTTT. As protein: CASSFHGENTEAFF.

This clonotype was recorded at least ten times. The chain employs TRBV20-1 and TRBJ1-1; D is possibly TRBD1 (6 bases). In germline, CDR1 is DFQATT, CDR2 SNEGSKA (reference sequence). V lost 0 bases, J lost 3 bases, and 14 bases lay in between. The CDR3 runs 15 residues. The CDR3 coding sequence is TGCAGTGCTAGAGATCCTCCAGGGGTGGACACTGAAGCTTTCTTT. Residues: CSARDPPGVDTEAFF.

This clonotype was seen repeatedly, ten times or more. The chain is built from TRBV12-3 or TRBV12-4 and TRBJ2-4, with D perhaps TRBD2 (6 bases). The CDR3 contains 17 residues. Trimming removed 7 bases at V and 1 base at J, with 20 bases between. The CDR3 DNA sequence: TGTGCCAGCACCAAAGTACGGGGGATAAGGGCCAAAAACATTCAGTACTTC. It yields the protein CASTKVRGIRAKNIQYF.

This clonotype was recorded at least ten times. This chain links TRBV6-6 with TRBJ2-6; D might be TRBD1 or TRBD2, each matching 5 bases. CDR3 length: 16 residues. Trimming stripped 0 bases from V and 0 bases from J, with 6 bases between. Germline CDR1 MNHNY, CDR2 SVGAGI (reference sequence). CDR3 loop: CASSYSGDSGANVLTF. CDR3 coding DNA: TGTGCCAGCAGTTACTCGGGGGACTCTGGGGCCAACGTCCTGACTTTC.

This clonotype has at least ten counts. The rearrangement links TRBV25-1 to TRBJ2-5; D might be TRBD1 or TRBD2, each matching 5 bases. The ends were cut back, 4 bases at V and 5 bases at J, with 14 bases in the middle. Germline assignment: CDR1 MGHDK and CDR2 SYGVNS. The CDR3 contains 14 residues. The chain's CDR3 is CASSGRDQGETQYF. Written as DNA, the CDR3 is TGTGCCAGCAGTGGTCGGGACCAAGGGGAGACCCAGTACTTC.